This T cell receptor beta chain was retrieved from a study of T cell responses to AZD1222 COVID-19 vaccine. The CDR3 runs 15 residues. V was pared by 5 bases and J by 10 bases, with 10 bases of the junction left unmatched. Germline CDR1 reads SGHTA; CDR2 reads FQGNSA. Clones were read by immunoSEQ multiplex PCR, and TCRdb kept only the in-frame ones, dropping some. The data show about 150,000 clones, with under 95% seen just once and roughly 5% held by the top ten. The source of this sequence is an adult in good health. This sample comprised peripheral blood, obtained on day 0 of AZD1222 vaccination. This chain uses TRBV7-2 with TRBJ1-6; 8 bases line up with TRBD1. The DNA for the CDR3 is TGTGCCAGCAGCAAAAACTCAGGGGGCTCCTCACCCCTCCACTTT. It specifies CASSKNSGGSSPLHF.